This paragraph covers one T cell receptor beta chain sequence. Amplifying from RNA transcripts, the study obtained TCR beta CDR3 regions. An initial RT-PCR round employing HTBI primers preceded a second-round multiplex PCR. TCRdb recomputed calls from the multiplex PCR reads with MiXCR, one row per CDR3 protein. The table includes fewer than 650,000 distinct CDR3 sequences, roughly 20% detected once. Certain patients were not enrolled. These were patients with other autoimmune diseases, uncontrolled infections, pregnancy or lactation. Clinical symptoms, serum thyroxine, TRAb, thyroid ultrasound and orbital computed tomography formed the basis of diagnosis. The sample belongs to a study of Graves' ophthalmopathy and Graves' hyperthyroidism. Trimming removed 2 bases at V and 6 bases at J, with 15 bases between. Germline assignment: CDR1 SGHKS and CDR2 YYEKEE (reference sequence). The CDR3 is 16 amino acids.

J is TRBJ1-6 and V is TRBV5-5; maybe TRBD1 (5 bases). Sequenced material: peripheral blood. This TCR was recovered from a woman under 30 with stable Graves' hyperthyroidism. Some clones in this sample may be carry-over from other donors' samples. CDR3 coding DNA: TGTGCCAGCAGCTTATCCGTTCGGGACTTTAATTCACCCCTCCACTTT. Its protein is CASSLSVRDFNSPLHF. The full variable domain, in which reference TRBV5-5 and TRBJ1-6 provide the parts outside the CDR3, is DAGVTQSPTHLIKTRGQQVTLRCSPISGHKSVSWYQQVLGQGPQFIFQYYEKEERGRGNFPDRFSARQFPNYSSELNVNALLLGDSALYLCASSLSVRDFNSPLHFGNGTRLTVT.